This T cell receptor (beta chain) came from a study of blood T cell repertoires in COVID-19. As for the study in general: Donors in the United States, Italy and Spain gave samples during acute or convalescent COVID-19.

Germline-derived CDR1 and CDR2 are PRHDT and FYEKMQ (reference sequence). V lost 3 bases, J lost 2 bases, and 5 bases stayed unmatched. The CDR3 consists of 16 residues. Clones were sequenced by immunoSEQ multiplex PCR, and TCRdb holds only the in-frame ones, with some missing. The repertoire has about 250,000 clones, 85% to 90% of them found once; the top ten carry under 2%. The rearrangement links TRBV13 to TRBJ2-1, with 9 positions matching TRBD2. The receptor comes from a man aged 40-50 years who had recovered from COVID-19. Specimen: PBMCs or T cells enriched from blood (not recorded which). DNA of the CDR3: TGTGCCAGCAGCTTGGACGCGGGGGGGCCCTACAATGAGCAGTTCTTC. Its translation: CASSLDAGGPYNEQFF. Drawing the rest from reference TRBV13 and TRBJ2-1, the complete variable domain is AAGVIQSPRHLIKEKRETATLKCYPIPRHDTVYWYQQGPGQDPQFLISFYEKMQSDKGSIPDRFSAQQFSDYHSELNMSSLELGDSALYFCASSLDAGGPYNEQFFGPGTRLTVL.